Described below is a single T cell receptor beta chain sequence and its context. Its target antigen remains unknown. Within one base of it there is no much larger clone, and no base qualities were kept. The source of the sample is a study of T cells in Graves' hyperthyroidism and ophthalmopathy (dated by TCRdb to the late 2010s). For the wider study: To identify distinguishing TCR V-J signatures, a discovery cohort of 90 to 100 patients was used, comprising some 45 with Graves' ophthalmopathy and 55 to 65 with stable Graves' hyperthyroidism. An independent validation cohort of under 20 hyperthyroidism patients and approximately 16 patients who later progressed to ophthalmopathy tested prospective prediction of ophthalmopathy. For training and testing, the 100 or so patients in the discovery cohort were randomly divided in a 7:3 ratio. The study also compared thyroid tissue and blood T-cell repertoires from 6 or 7 Graves' hyperthyroidism patients. Once sampling was done, hyperthyroidism patients were given methimazole at a starting dose of 30 mg daily, whereas ophthalmopathy patients were given high-dose intravenous methylprednisolone. TCR Vbeta CDR3 sequencing of 140 or so peripheral blood samples (over 40 ophthalmopathy, around 80 hyperthyroidism and around 17 progressor patients) is reported in the paper.

Results and caveats for the whole study, not just this receptor: No statistical method was used to set the sample size in advance, and investigators knew the group allocation. A model built on a 13 V-J signature distinguished ophthalmopathy from stable hyperthyroidism, reaching approximately 89% sensitivity and about 81% specificity in cross-validation and 80%/75% in testing. Blood samples also contained most of the expanded thyroid clonotypes (frequency above 0.001), which suggests that blood repertoires may reflect thyroid immune responses. During validation, the model predicted progression to ophthalmopathy a median of approximately 6 months ahead of onset, with around 70% sensitivity and about 75% specificity.

The TCR beta CDR3 regions were amplified from RNA transcripts. The first round of RT-PCR for the TCR CDR3 was performed with the HTBI primer set and the Qiagen OneStep RT-PCR kit. Libraries were constructed in a second round of multiplex PCR, after which size selection and purification were carried out. Libraries were sequenced paired-end with 100 bp reads on an Illumina HiSeq2000. The study's own analysis went as follows. SOAPnuke was used to process the raw data, throwing out any read that contained adapters or uncalled bases, had a mean Phred below 15, or lacked an exact constant-primer or identifier match. COPE v1.2.5 was used to merge high-quality paired reads, and clonotypes were defined as unique nucleotide sequences. Clonotypes were aligned to IMGT TRBV, TRBD and TRBJ reference segments using MiTCR v1.1. Analysis was restricted to V-J combinations with a frequency above 0.0001, which covered 99.2% of repertoires. A TCS score was defined as the ratio between F50 (clonal expansion) and ExV (chaos), using BLOSUM62-based TCRdist between CDR3 peptides within each V-J. Welch's t-statistics and random forest reduced several hundred V-J features to some 14, which were used in a naive Bayes classifier (R e1071). The Morisita-Horn index was used to measure how similar the thyroid and blood repertoires were. Using fastp at Q25 and MiXCR, TCRdb reprocessed the public reads and kept productive beta chains. Here each entry gathers all rows of one CDR3 protein and keeps the most common genes and DNA. The authors' filters were not applied to this entry. Across this sample there are hundreds of thousands of distinct CDR3 sequences, with about 45% seen only once. The ten largest clones take up more than 7% of the sample.

CDR1 and CDR2 were assigned from the germline V gene as SQVTM and ANQGSEA. The junction shows trimming of 1 base on V and 2 bases on J, plus 10 bases between the germline ends. The CDR3 starts with the cysteine, ends with the phenylalanine, and has 14 residues. The read is trimmed to its CDR3 DNA, 42 bases read in frame from base 1. Patients with uncontrolled infections, other autoimmune diseases, pregnancy or lactation were excluded. Diagnoses were established on the basis of clinical symptoms, serum thyroxine and TRAb, thyroid ultrasound, and orbital computed tomography. Trizol reagent was used to extract total RNA, and RNA quality was then checked on an Agilent 2100 Bioanalyzer.

The source of this sequence is an adult man with Graves' disease, either hyperthyroidism or ophthalmopathy (not recorded which). Sequencing was done on a sample of peripheral blood or thyroid tissue (not recorded which). The rearrangement joined TRBV29-1 to TRBJ2-3, with the D gene not confidently named. The nucleotides are TGCAGCGTTGAAGGCAAGGACGCCACAGATACGCAGTATTTT. Translated, this is CSVEGKDATDTQYF.